Shown below are 22 T cell receptor beta chains from a single sample sequenced in a study of regulatory T cells in long-lasting Graves disease. Time point meaning: newly diagnosed GD, antithyroid drugs for less than 3 months. There was RNA extracted from PBMCs, and the TCR library was made from it. Through Arm-PCR of CDR3 regions and iRepertoire HTBI primers, TCR beta libraries were built. TCRdb reprocessed the multiplex PCR reads with MiXCR, giving one entry per CDR3 protein. Of about 450,000 distinct CDR3 sequences detected, less than 15% appear once; the ten largest clones hold approximately 17%. These data were also reused for a study on T cells in Graves' hyperthyroidism and ophthalmopathy.

This specimen consisted of peripheral blood mononuclear cells (PBMCs), obtained at new diagnosis, from a patient treated with antithyroid drugs. The receptors shown here come from a woman in her forties or fifties with Graves disease.

Here the CDR3 DNA reads TGTGCCAGTAGACCACAGGGGGCCAGTCAAGAGACCCAGTACTTC. This codes for CASRPQGASQETQYF. V usage is TRBV19 and J usage is TRBJ2-5; 9 nucleotides agree with TRBD1. Germline V gene lookup returns CDR1 LNHDA and CDR2 SQIVND (reference sequence). J lost 2 bases, V lost 6 bases, and 7 bases had no gene match. CDR3 size: 15 residues. The variable domain in full, completed from reference TRBV19 and TRBJ2-5, reads DGGITQSPKYLFRKEGQNVTLSCEQNLNHDAMYWYRQDPGQGLRLIYYSQIVNDFQKGDIAEGYSVSREKKESFPLTVTSAQKNPTAFYLCASRPQGASQETQYFGPGTRLLVL.

This clonotype was recorded many times. This sequence joins TRBV2 and TRBJ2-5; 7 positions match TRBD2. V was clipped by 2 bases and J by 4 bases; unmatched bases: 10. This CDR3 contains 16 residues. Germline V gene data show CDR1 as SNHLY and CDR2 as FYNNEI. CDR3 sequence reads: CASSETWRELRETQYF. The CDR3 DNA reads TGTGCCAGCAGTGAAACGTGGCGGGAGCTTCGAGAGACCCAGTACTTC.

Turning to this clonotype: This may come from a read error, since a much larger clone is one base off. This rearrangement joins TRBV3-1 to TRBJ1-2; D not certain. The CDR3 loop spans 15 amino acids. The germline V gene has CDR1 LGHDT and CDR2 YNNKEL (reference sequence). CDR3 sequence (DNA): TGTGCCAGCAGCCAAGTCGGGCGGGAACCCTATGGCTGCACCTTC. Amino acid sequence: CASSQVGREPYGCTF.

This clonotype was counted many times. The chain has TRBV29-1 and TRBJ2-3, with 7 bases that match TRBD2. The CDR3 totals 15 residues. V lost 4 bases and J lost 2; bases outside the gene matches: 9. The germline V gene encodes CDR1 SQVTM and CDR2 ANQGSEA. CDR3 sequence: CSVATGLGYTDTQYF. CDR3 coding DNA: TGCAGCGTTGCGACTGGACTAGGCTACACAGATACGCAGTATTTT.

The table lists this clonotype with many counts. The chain is built from TRBV2 and TRBJ2-1; no definite D call. Germline CDR1 is SNHLY and CDR2 is FYNNEI. Deletions cut 8 bases from V and 6 bases from J, with 14 bases between. The CDR3 is 13 amino acids. Written as DNA, the CDR3 is TGTGCCAGCCGCCGGTCTAGACCCAATGAGCAGTTCTTC. This translates into CASRRSRPNEQFF.

This clonotype has a count of ten or more. V gene TRBV20-1 combines with J gene TRBJ2-1; perhaps TRBD2 as D (7 bases). Trimming took off 8 bases at V and 6 bases at J, with 14 bases between the two ends. The CDR3 is made up of 12 amino acids. Germline V CDR1 and CDR2: DFQATT, SNEGSKA (reference sequence). The CDR3 DNA sequence: TGCAGTCCCCAAAGGGGGGGCAATGAGCAGTTCTTC. Translated, it gives CSPQRGGNEQFF.

In its sample, this clonotype was seen a few times. V and J are TRBV7-3 and TRBJ2-1; 11 bases agree with TRBD2. The J segment lost 7 bases and the V segment lost 4 bases, leaving 6 bases of the junction unmatched. Germline V gives CDR1 SGHTA, CDR2 FQGTGA. This CDR3 comprises 15 residues. The CDR3 loop reads CASSSTSGRSNEQFF. CDR3 nucleotide sequence: TGTGCCAGCAGCTCCACTAGCGGGAGATCTAATGAGCAGTTCTTC. The full variable domain, rest sourced from reference TRBV7-3 and TRBJ2-1, is GAGVSQTPSNKVTEKGKYVELRCDPISGHTALYWYRQSLGQGPEFLIYFQGTGAADDSGLPNDRFFAVRPEGSVSTLKIQRTERGDSAVYLCASSSTSGRSNEQFFGPGTRLTVL.

This clonotype has only a few counts. This rearrangement joins TRBV5-1 to TRBJ1-6, with D perhaps matching TRBD1 (6 bases). Germline CDR1 and CDR2: SGHRS and YFSETQ. CDR3 length: 15 amino acids. Trimming took off 0 bases at V and 6 bases at J, with 10 bases between the two ends. The CDR3 here is CASSLDRVINSPLHF. Written as DNA, the CDR3 is TGCGCCAGCAGCTTGGACAGGGTTATTAATTCACCCCTCCACTTT.

This clonotype was recorded once. The chain recombines TRBV9 with TRBJ1-6, with a tentative D call TRBD1 (5 bases). Germline values: CDR1 SGDLS, CDR2 YYNGEE. The CDR3 extends over 17 amino acids. V was cut by 2 bases and J by 10 bases, with 22 bases left in between. The CDR3 nucleotides are TGTGCCAGCAGCGTTTCCTCCGGGACCCCCAAAGGGTCACCCCTCCACTTT. This gives the protein CASSVSSGTPKGSPLHF.

This clonotype has ten or more counts. This chain uses TRBV2 with TRBJ2-7; 12 nucleotides line up with TRBD1. J gave up 5 bases and V 10 bases, and 12 bases lay outside the gene matches. Looked up from germline, CDR1 is SNHLY and CDR2 is FYNNEI. The CDR3 totals 15 residues. The CDR3 DNA sequence: TGTGCCAATAAGCCCGGGACAGGGGGCCCTCACGAGCAGTACTTC. Translation: CANKPGTGGPHEQYF.

V and J are TRBV18 and TRBJ2-3; D is ambiguous. The length of the CDR3 is 16 residues. Per the germline V gene, CDR1 is KGHSH and CDR2 is LQKENI. Trimming removed 3 bases from V and 3 bases from J, with 16 bases in between. The CDR3 spells CASSPASGSRTDTQYF. DNA of the CDR3: TGTGCCAGCTCACCGGCCTCCGGGTCGAGAACAGATACGCAGTATTTT.

This clonotype was counted ten times or more. This chain connects TRBV20-1 to TRBJ2-7, with 9 nucleotides matching TRBD2. This CDR3 has 14 amino acids. Germline values: CDR1 DFQATT, CDR2 SNEGSKA (reference sequence). Trimming took 7 bases from V and 0 from J; bases not matched to a gene: 7. This chain's CDR3 is CSGRDSGGSYEQYF. The CDR3 DNA sequence: TGCAGTGGGAGGGATAGCGGGGGCTCCTACGAGCAGTACTTC.

This clonotype was seen many times. The chain has TRBV11-2 and TRBJ2-7; D may be TRBD1 (6 bases). Germline CDR1 and CDR2: SGHAT and FQNNGV. V was trimmed by 4 bases and J by 7 bases, leaving 11 bases between them. This CDR3 has 12 amino acids. CDR3 protein: CASSWTEMEQYF. In DNA form, the CDR3 reads TGTGCCAGCAGCTGGACAGAAATGGAGCAGTACTTC.

On this clonotype itself: It is likely a read error, because the conserved phenylalanine at the end of the CDR3 is missing. V usage is TRBV9 and J usage is TRBJ1-5, with D maybe TRBD1 (5 bases). This CDR3 region has 15 residues. The V end lost 0 bases, the J end lost 0 bases, and 7 bases lay between the germline ends. CDR1 SGDLS and CDR2 YYNGEE come from the germline V gene. CDR3: CASSVAGDSNQPQHS. The CDR3 bases are TGTGCCAGCAGCGTAGCGGGGGATAGCAATCAGCCCCAGCATTCT.

This clonotype was detected ten times or more. The rearrangement joins TRBV28 to TRBJ2-3; maybe TRBD2 (5 bases). The germline gives CDR1 MDHEN, CDR2 SYDVKM. Between the trimmed V and J ends, which lost 6 bases and 2 bases, there was a span of 15 bases. This CDR3 has 15 amino acids. The CDR3 sequence: CASRGAFRLTDTQYF. The CDR3 nucleotides read TGTGCCAGCAGGGGAGCGTTTCGGCTCACAGATACGCAGTATTTT.

The sample holds a few counts of this clonotype. This chain uses TRBV19 with TRBJ2-2; D gene ambiguous. This CDR3 spans 15 amino acids. Germline V gene data show CDR1 as LNHDA and CDR2 as SQIVND (reference sequence). Trimming pared 6 bases from V and 0 bases from J, leaving 11 bases between. Here the CDR3 reads CASSSLPANTGELFF. The DNA of the CDR3 is TGTGCCAGTAGCTCGCTCCCCGCGAACACCGGGGAGCTGTTTTTT.

This chain connects TRBV6-9 to TRBJ1-1, with a possible D match to TRBD1 (6 bases). Germline lookup yields CDR1 MNHGY and CDR2 SVAAGI. The V end was cut by 3 bases, the J end by 1 base, with 12 bases between. This CDR3 contains 15 residues. The CDR3 DNA sequence: TGTGCCAGCAGTTACTTCGGACAGACGAACACTGAAGCTTTCTTT. Translating gives CASSYFGQTNTEAFF.

This clonotype was seen a handful of times. This chain joins TRBV24-1 and TRBJ1-2, with 10 bases lining up with TRBD1. The J segment lost 8 bases and the V segment lost 5 bases, leaving 4 bases of the junction unmatched. The CDR3 runs to 13 residues. In germline, CDR1 is KGHDR, CDR2 SFDVKD. This CDR3 is CATSAGQGTGYTF. CDR3 sequence (DNA): TGTGCCACCAGTGCGGGACAGGGGACCGGCTACACCTTC.

This clonotype has ten or more counts. The J gene is TRBJ2-2, the V gene TRBV12-3 or TRBV12-4, with 7 bases that match TRBD2. The J segment lost 1 base and the V segment lost 3 bases, leaving 5 bases of the junction unmatched. CDR3 length: 16 amino acids. The CDR3 loop is CASSFLAGVNTGELFF. In DNA form, the CDR3 reads TGTGCCAGCAGTTTTCTGGCGGGAGTGAACACCGGGGAGCTGTTTTTT.

This clonotype has ten or more counts. The genes are TRBV28 and TRBJ1-2, with 9 bases aligning to TRBD1. Trimming cost V 6 bases and J 4 bases; bases outside gene matches: 6. This CDR3 region has 14 residues. The germline gives CDR1 MDHEN, CDR2 SYDVKM. CDR3 protein: CASSLQGASYGYTF. The CDR3 nucleotides are TGTGCCAGCAGCCTACAGGGGGCAAGCTATGGCTACACCTTC.

This clonotype has only a few counts. The chain recombines TRBV9 with TRBJ2-5, with 7 bases identical to TRBD2. The V gene's germline CDR1 is SGDLS and CDR2 YYNGEE. The CDR3 covers 14 residues. After removal of 7 bases from V and 3 bases from J, the junction contained 9 bases not matched to a gene. The DNA of the CDR3 is TGTGCCAGCCGTAGAGGGCTAGCGGAAGAGACCCAGTACTTC. Protein product: CASRRGLAEETQYF.

J is TRBJ1-1 and V is TRBV5-8; D ambiguous. Looked up from germline, CDR1 is SGHTS and CDR2 is YDEGEE. This CDR3 has 13 amino acids. With 6 bases removed from V and 0 bases from J, the gap between germline ends came to 9 bases. The CDR3 DNA follows: TGTGCCAGCACCAAATACATGAACACTGAAGCTTTCTTT. Its protein product is CASTKYMNTEAFF. The full variable domain, with the rest looked up from reference TRBV5-8 and TRBJ1-1, is EAGVTQSPTHLIKTRGQQATLRCSPISGHTSVYWYQQALGLGLQFLLWYDEGEERNRGNFPPRFSGRQFPNYSSELNVNALELEDSALYLCASTKYMNTEAFFGQGTRLTVV.